This TCR beta chain comes out of a study of T cell repertoires in cytomegalovirus infection. The overall study: TCR beta signatures that were public indicated CMV infection and matching HLA type. Whole-study results and caveats: HLA-C-restricted CMV-specific TCR beta clonotypes were dominant in the ex vivo response. Using cumulative public TCR beta family frequency, the authors identified those who carried CMV together with the relevant HLA.

Only a few counts were recorded for this clonotype. Its antigen is currently unknown. TCRdb analysed the reads with MiXCR anew, one entry per CDR3 protein. The sample shows about 100,000 distinct CDR3 sequences, less than 25% of them seen only once. This TCR was sampled from a human donor in good health (CMV status not recorded). Some clones in this sample may be carry-over from other donors' samples. The specimen sequenced was CD8+ T cells from PBMCs.

CDR3 bases: TGTGCCATCAGTGAGGGCGGCCCGACAGGCGCCACTGAAGCTTTCTTT. Protein: CAISEGGPTGATEAFF. The J gene is TRBJ1-1, the V gene TRBV10-3, with TRBD1 as a possible D gene (6 bases). The CDR3 consists of 16 residues. Looked up from germline, CDR1 is ENHRY and CDR2 is SYGVKD. V lost 2 bases, J lost 4 bases, and 17 bases lay in between.